This T cell receptor (beta chain) emerged from a study of CD8 T cells in Susac syndrome. RNA in amounts of roughly 0.5 to 1 ug was reverse transcribed with random hexamers. A single record per CDR3 protein comes from TCRdb applying MiXCR to the immunoSEQ multiplex PCR reads. The profile shows some 130,000 distinct CDR3 sequences, around 95% of them singletons. The study's findings and limits: In TEMRA cells and active patients, CD8+ clonal expansion in Susac reached its peak.

The sequenced target, TCR beta, came from blood CD8+ and CD4+ T cells. With respect to this clonotype: Its target is unknown.

Germline V gene sequence: CDR1 DFQATT, CDR2 SNEGSKA (reference sequence). The V gene lost 1 base and the J gene lost 6 bases, with 15 bases spanning the gap. The length of the CDR3 is 14 residues. The chain carries TRBV20-1 and TRBJ1-2; D may be TRBD1 (5 bases). Material: CD8+ T cells from PBMCs. The receptor was derived from a human donor with Susac syndrome. The CDR3 DNA is TGCAGTGCTAGAGTAGGGACTTCGGTCCATGGCTACACCTTC. Protein product: CSARVGTSVHGYTF.